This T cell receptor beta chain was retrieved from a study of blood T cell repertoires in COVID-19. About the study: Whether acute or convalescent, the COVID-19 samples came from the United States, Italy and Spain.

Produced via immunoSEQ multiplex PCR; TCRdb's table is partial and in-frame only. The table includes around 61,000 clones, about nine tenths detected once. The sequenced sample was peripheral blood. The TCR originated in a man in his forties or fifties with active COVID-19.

CDR3 sequence: CASSLGQEAFF. CDR3 coding DNA: TGTGCCAGCAGCTTAGGGCAGGAAGCTTTCTTT. This chain uses TRBV11-2 with TRBJ1-1, with D unclear. V shed 1 base and J shed 8 bases, with 5 bases lying between them. Per germline, CDR1 SGHAT and CDR2 FQNNGV. There are 11 residues in the CDR3.